The entry below describes one TCR beta chain. Its antigen is not known. The PCR used 60 Vbeta and 13 Jbeta primers. Authors' methods: In a later analysis, approximately 80 million unique TCR beta chains included roughly 11 million shared by two or more donors. Clones were sequenced by immunoSEQ multiplex PCR, and TCRdb holds only the in-frame ones, with some missing. The V and J calls and clone size are taken from that table; D and trimming were inferred from the DNA. The top ten hold 4.8% of the sample, which has roughly 170,000 clones, almost 85% seen once. The data belong to a study of cytomegalovirus exposure and HLA in healthy donors. Whole-study results and caveats: In a later analysis, CMV-associated beta chains were mostly HLA-associated, it appeared.

There are 14 residues in the CDR3. The V gene lost 2 bases and the J gene lost 4 bases, with 12 bases spanning the gap. Germline values: CDR1 SGHRS, CDR2 YFSETQ. This TCR was recovered from a girl aged 5-17 years in good health and CMV-seropositive. The sequencing sample was made of PBMCs. This rearrangement joins TRBV5-1 to TRBJ2-5; D may be TRBD2 (6 bases). The chain's CDR3 is CASSLPGSRETQYF. DNA for the CDR3: TGCGCCAGCAGCTTACCCGGGAGCCGAGAGACCCAGTACTTC.